This paragraph covers one T cell receptor beta chain sequence. This entry belongs to a study of sequential checkpoint blockade in melanoma. Profiled with immunoSEQ multiplex PCR; TCRdb holds only in-frame clones, not every one. The repertoire holds approximately 22,000 clones, nearly 70% seen once, with under 20% in the top ten. The germline gives CDR1 SNHLY, CDR2 FYNNEI. The germline V and J ends were trimmed by 2 bases and 4 bases, with 17 bases remaining between them. The CDR3 length is 16 residues. The treatment here: randomized to nivolumab then ipilimumab (arm A) or the reverse (arm B). Patients had received no earlier DNA-damaging chemotherapy.

The chain has TRBV2 and TRBJ1-2; no definite D call. Specimen: CD8+ T cells sorted from blood (inferred from file names), collected from a patient given nivolumab and ipilimumab in sequence. This TCR derives from a human donor with melanoma. The CDR3 DNA follows: TGTGCCAGCAGTGAAACAAGTGAGGGTCCCCTCTATGGCTACACCTTC. Translated, it gives CASSETSEGPLYGYTF. The whole variable domain, remainder taken from reference TRBV2 and TRBJ1-2, is EPEVTQTPSHQVTQMGQEVILRCVPISNHLYFYWYRQILGQKVEFLVSFYNNEISEKSEIFDDQFSVERPDGSNFTLKIRSTKLEDSAMYFCASSETSEGPLYGYTFGSGTRLTVV.